Following are 24 T cell receptor beta chains from one sample sequenced in a study of metastatic and nonmetastatic thyroid tumors. All patients were untreated before thyroid surgery. TCRdb re-called the PCR reads with MiXCR. The sample carries roughly 14,000 clones, about 31% recorded once. Sequencing was performed on tumor tissue. The receptors here all came from a female donor with papillary thyroid cancer or a benign thyroid nodule (not recorded which). Some clones in this sample may be carry-over from other donors' samples.

This CDR3 reads CASSSEAGRQYF. CDR3 DNA sequence: TGTGCCAGCAGTTCCGAAGCGGGGCGCCAGTATTTT. This chain uses TRBV6-2 or TRBV6-3 with TRBJ2-3, with 7 bases identical to TRBD2. This CDR3 region has 12 residues. V dropped 4 bases and J dropped 12; count of bases not matched to a gene: 7. The germline V gene has CDR1 MNHEY and CDR2 SVGEGT.

In this sample, this clone turned up once. This chain connects TRBV11-3 to TRBJ1-2, with a possible D match to TRBD1 (6 bases). V was cut by 5 bases and J by 7 bases, with 20 bases left in between. The length of the CDR3 is 15 residues. The V gene's germline CDR1 is SGHNT and CDR2 YENEEA. In DNA form, the CDR3 reads TGTGCCAGCAGCCCCTCTGTGTCAGGGGAAGGTGGCTACACCTTC. Translated: CASSPSVSGEGGYTF.

The chain is built from TRBV28 and TRBJ1-6; D is unclear. Between the trimmed V and J ends, which lost 8 bases and 7 bases, there was a span of 15 bases. From germline, CDR1 is MDHEN and CDR2 SYDVKM. The CDR3 runs to 14 residues. CDR3 in amino acids: CASVRAWGNSPLHF. The CDR3 nucleotides read TGTGCCAGCGTTCGGGCCTGGGGAAATTCACCCCTCCACTTT.

The sample holds many counts of this clone. V is TRBV12-3 or TRBV12-4 and J is TRBJ2-3; no reliable D call. The CDR3 covers 14 residues. The V and J ends lost 6 bases and 0 bases respectively, with 10 bases between them. In nucleotides, the CDR3 is TGTGCCAGCAGCTTCCTTGGCAGCACAGATACGCAGTATTTT. This sequence encodes CASSFLGSTDTQYF.

This clone was counted at least ten times. The chain employs TRBV18 and TRBJ2-3; D not certain. CDR3 size: 12 residues. CDR1 and CDR2 from the germline V gene are KGHSH and LQKENI. Trimming stripped 5 bases from V and 1 base from J, with 4 bases between. Here the CDR3 reads CASSFRTDTQYF. The CDR3 DNA reads as TGTGCCAGCTCATTCCGCACAGATACGCAGTATTTT.

This clone qualifies as medium-sized (0.01 to 0.1%). The chain couples TRBV5-1 to TRBJ2-6, with 8 bases aligning to TRBD2. This CDR3 has 17 amino acids. Germline V gene lookup returns CDR1 SGHRS and CDR2 YFSETQ. J lost 2 bases, V lost 4 bases, and 8 bases had no gene match. CDR3 region: CASSPGGGRTGANVLTF. Written as DNA, the CDR3 is TGCGCCAGCAGCCCCGGGGGGGGCAGAACTGGGGCCAACGTCCTGACTTTC.

Judged by abundance, this clone is medium-sized (0.01 to 0.1%). V gene TRBV6-5 combines with J gene TRBJ2-3; D uncertain. Trimming shortened V by 0 bases and J by 1 base, and 5 bases separated the two germline ends. Germline V gene data show CDR1 as MNHEY and CDR2 as SVGAGI. The CDR3 runs to 14 residues. The CDR3 spells CASSYSAGTDTQYF. The CDR3 DNA is TGTGCCAGCAGTTACTCGGCGGGCACAGATACGCAGTATTTT.

The genes are TRBV6-1 and TRBJ2-5; D possibly corresponds to TRBD1 (6 bases). The CDR3 runs to 14 residues. Trimming stripped 3 bases from V and 2 bases from J, with 10 bases between. In germline, CDR1 is MNHNS, CDR2 SASEGT. The CDR3 nucleotides read TGTGCCAGCAGTGATTGGACAGATCAAGAGACCCAGTACTTC. Translating gives CASSDWTDQETQYF.

By sample fraction, this clone is medium-sized. The rearrangement uses TRBV20-1 and TRBJ1-3; TRBD1 matches 8 bases. The trim removed 5 bases at V and 2 bases at J, leaving 5 bases unmatched. CDR1 and CDR2 from the germline V gene are DFQATT and SNEGSKA (reference sequence). The CDR3 length is 14 residues. CDR3 amino acids: CSAQTGVTGNTIYF. As DNA, the CDR3 is TGCAGTGCTCAGACAGGGGTGACTGGAAACACCATATATTTT.

Judged by abundance, this clone is medium-sized. This sequence joins TRBV19 and TRBJ1-5; D might be TRBD1 (5 bases). CDR3 length equals 15 residues. Germline loops: CDR1 LNHDA, CDR2 SQIVND (reference sequence). V was trimmed by 6 bases and J by 3 bases, leaving 15 bases between them. CDR3 in DNA: TGTGCCAGTAGGAGCGGGGCAGGAGTCAATCAGCCCCAGCATTTT. Protein: CASRSGAGVNQPQHF.

This chain connects TRBV11-2 to TRBJ2-1; 7 nucleotides align to TRBD1. The CDR3 loop spans 15 amino acids. V lost 5 bases and J lost 2; bases outside the gene matches: 6. CDR1 is SGHAT and CDR2 is FQNNGV in the germline V gene. The CDR3 reads CASSPGGETYNEQFF. The CDR3 DNA follows: TGTGCCAGCAGCCCAGGGGGAGAGACCTACAATGAGCAGTTCTTC.

V and J are TRBV11-2 and TRBJ2-3; 12 bases are a match to TRBD1. Germline assignment: CDR1 SGHAT and CDR2 FQNNGV. V trimming: 6 bases; J trimming: 1 base; junction bases outside the gene matches: 8. The CDR3 loop spans 17 amino acids. CDR3 sequence (DNA): TGTGCCAGCAGTCCCAGGGACAGGGGGCAGGGCACAGATACGCAGTATTTT. As protein: CASSPRDRGQGTDTQYF.

This clone occurred many times. V usage is TRBV6-1 and J usage is TRBJ2-5, with D uncertain. Germline values: CDR1 MNHNS, CDR2 SASEGT. The CDR3 has 13 residues. V was pared by 2 bases and J by 2 bases, with 6 bases between. CDR3 protein: CASSELEQETQYF. CDR3 coding DNA: TGTGCCAGCAGTGAACTAGAACAAGAGACCCAGTACTTC.

Ten or more counts support this clone. J is TRBJ2-3 and V is TRBV29-1; 12 bases are a match to TRBD2. The length of the CDR3 is 17 residues. The germline V gene encodes CDR1 SQVTM and CDR2 ANQGSEA. The trim removed 0 bases at V and 5 bases at J, leaving 9 bases unmatched. CDR3 nucleotide sequence: TGCAGCGTTGAAGATGAGACTAGCGGGGGCGGGGGAGATACGCAGTATTTT. Amino acids: CSVEDETSGGGGDTQYF.

The chain employs TRBV5-5 and TRBJ2-1, with D perhaps matching TRBD1 (5 bases). Per germline, CDR1 SGHKS and CDR2 YYEKEE (reference sequence). Trimming shortened V by 0 bases and J by 9 bases, and 10 bases separated the two germline ends. The CDR3 covers 13 residues. The CDR3 region has the DNA TGTGCCAGCAGCTTGGAGTGGGGCAGTGAGCAGTTCTTC. Encoded protein: CASSLEWGSEQFF.

This clone was observed a few times. This chain connects TRBV20-1 to TRBJ2-7; 9 positions agree with TRBD1. The CDR3 runs to 13 residues. The V and J ends lost 7 bases and 4 bases, in that order; junction bases with no gene match: 8. The germline V gene has CDR1 DFQATT and CDR2 SNEGSKA (reference sequence). CDR3 nucleotide sequence: TGCAGTGGAGGGACAGGGAAGGTTTACGAGCAGTACTTC. Protein: CSGGTGKVYEQYF.

This clone was counted between two and nine times. The gene calls are TRBV6-1 and TRBJ2-7, with 8 bases matching TRBD1. This CDR3 has 12 residues. Germline-derived CDR1 and CDR2 are MNHNS and SASEGT. J lost 3 bases, V lost 8 bases, and 3 bases had no gene match. The CDR3 reads CASYGQGYEQYF. CDR3 nucleotides: TGTGCCAGCTATGGACAGGGCTACGAGCAGTACTTC.

The J gene is TRBJ2-7, the V gene TRBV7-2; 9 positions agree with TRBD2. Germline V gives CDR1 SGHTA, CDR2 FQGNSA. V was clipped by 6 bases and J by 5 bases; unmatched bases: 8. The CDR3 spans 14 residues. This CDR3 reads CASRHPGLAHEQYF. As DNA, the CDR3 is TGTGCCAGCAGACATCCGGGACTAGCACACGAGCAGTACTTC.

This clone is medium-sized in the sample. The chain is built from TRBV28 and TRBJ1-2, with D perhaps TRBD1 (5 bases). The CDR3 contains 15 residues. V was clipped by 1 base and J by 6 bases, with 15 bases between them. The germline V gene encodes CDR1 MDHEN and CDR2 SYDVKM. The CDR3 spells CASSLFSRGGDGYTF. CDR3 coding DNA: TGTGCCAGCAGTTTATTCTCCCGGGGAGGGGATGGCTACACCTTC.

The rearrangement joins TRBV7-2 to TRBJ1-1; D call uncertain. V gave up 2 bases and J gave up 1 base, with 5 bases separating them. The CDR3 runs 13 residues. Germline values: CDR1 SGHTA, CDR2 FQGNSA. The CDR3 DNA is TGTGCCAGCAGCTTATCAGGGAACACTGAAGCTTTCTTT. Translated: CASSLSGNTEAFF.

This chain links TRBV20-1 with TRBJ1-2; D uncertain. Germline lookup yields CDR1 DFQATT and CDR2 SNEGSKA (reference sequence). The CDR3 length is 15 residues. V dropped 1 base and J dropped 5 bases, with 17 bases sitting between them. The CDR3: CSARGLGRSGYGYTF. The CDR3 DNA follows: TGCAGTGCTAGAGGCTTAGGTCGGTCGGGGTATGGCTACACCTTC.

This clone was counted only a few times. The chain has TRBV6-1 and TRBJ2-3, with 8 positions matching TRBD1. CDR3 length equals 15 residues. The germline V gene has CDR1 MNHNS and CDR2 SASEGT. The V and J ends lost 4 bases and 6 bases, in that order; junction bases with no gene match: 9. CDR3 DNA sequence: TGTGCCAGCAGTGCTCTGCAGGGGGCACGGGATACGCAGTATTTT. Residues: CASSALQGARDTQYF.

This clone has just a few counts. This chain links TRBV6-5 with TRBJ1-3, with unresolved D. This CDR3 has 14 residues. Looked up from germline, CDR1 is MNHEY and CDR2 is SVGAGI. Trimming left V 6 bases short and J 0 bases short, with 9 bases between. This CDR3 reads CASRSLISGNTIYF. CDR3 bases: TGTGCCAGCAGAAGCCTGATCTCTGGAAACACCATATATTTT.

This clone was recorded a few times. The rearrangement joins TRBV20-1 to TRBJ2-7; D is tentatively TRBD1 or TRBD2 (5 bases each). Germline V gives CDR1 DFQATT, CDR2 SNEGSKA (reference sequence). Trimming shortened V by 1 base and J by 3 bases, and 13 bases separated the two germline ends. The CDR3 loop spans 14 amino acids. The CDR3 sequence: CSARGGAGFYEQYF. DNA of the CDR3: TGCAGTGCTAGAGGAGGGGCCGGCTTCTACGAGCAGTACTTC.